The 27 T cell receptor beta chains reported below all come from one sample, sequenced in a study of blood T cell repertoires in COVID-19. Sequencing used immunoSEQ multiplex PCR; TCRdb keeps in-frame clones, though not all of them. The sample shows approximately 71,000 clones, 70% to 80% of them seen only once. Input material: peripheral blood. These receptors originate from a man in his fifties or sixties with active or convalescent COVID-19.

This chain uses TRBV5-1 with TRBJ2-5; 7 bases align to TRBD1. The CDR3 runs 14 residues. V lost 5 bases and J lost 4; bases outside the gene matches: 8. CDR1 and CDR2 from the germline V gene are SGHRS and YFSETQ. Here the CDR3 DNA reads TGCGCCAGCAGACGCGACAGGGCTCTAGAGACCCAGTACTTC. Its translation: CASRRDRALETQYF.

V usage is TRBV5-1 and J usage is TRBJ2-2; 8 bases align to TRBD1. Germline lookup yields CDR1 SGHRS and CDR2 YFSETQ. This CDR3 is 15 amino acids long. With 3 bases clipped from V and 1 base from J, the junction kept 2 bases outside the gene matches. CDR3 protein: CASSWGTGNTGELFF. CDR3 coding DNA: TGCGCCAGCAGCTGGGGGACAGGGAACACCGGGGAGCTGTTTTTT.

V usage is TRBV4-2 and J usage is TRBJ1-5, with no clear D. The CDR3 runs to 14 residues. Germline CDR1 and CDR2: LGHNA and YNFKEQ. Trimming took 5 bases from V and 0 from J, leaving 8 bases between them. The CDR3 reads CASSEYDSNQPQHF. The CDR3 DNA follows: TGTGCCAGCAGCGAGTATGATAGCAATCAGCCCCAGCATTTT.

This rearrangement joins TRBV10-1 to TRBJ2-7, with 8 bases that match TRBD2. After removal of 4 bases from V and 4 bases from J, the junction contained 9 bases not matched to a gene. Looked up from germline, CDR1 is WNHNN and CDR2 is SYGVQD (reference sequence). There are 15 residues in the CDR3. The CDR3 region has the DNA TGCGCCAGCAGTGCAGGCCGCAGCGGGGGATACGAGCAGTACTTC. This codes for CASSAGRSGGYEQYF.

The chain combines TRBV9 with TRBJ1-2; D gene unclear. There are 15 residues in the CDR3. Trimming pared 0 bases from V and 2 bases from J, leaving 11 bases between. The V gene's germline CDR1 is SGDLS and CDR2 YYNGEE. The CDR3, as DNA: TGTGCCAGCAGCGTAGAGGGAGGCTCAAACTATGGCTACACCTTC. Translated: CASSVEGGSNYGYTF.

V is TRBV4-2 and J is TRBJ2-7; 13 positions match TRBD2. The CDR3 totals 15 residues. J lost 4 bases, V lost 5 bases, and 5 bases had no gene match. Germline V gene data show CDR1 as LGHNA and CDR2 as YNFKEQ. The DNA of the CDR3 is TGTGCCAGCAGCTCACTAGCGGGGGGGCGGTACGAGCAGTACTTC. Protein product: CASSSLAGGRYEQYF.

The chain combines TRBV5-1 with TRBJ1-1, with 9 bases matching TRBD1. This CDR3 has 15 amino acids. The germline gives CDR1 SGHRS, CDR2 YFSETQ. The V gene end was trimmed by 3 bases and the J gene end by 11 bases; junction bases not matched to a gene: 14. The CDR3 DNA is TGCGCCAGCAGCTACACCGGGACAGGGTCTATTTGGGCTTTCTTT. It specifies CASSYTGTGSIWAFF.

This rearrangement joins TRBV28 to TRBJ2-2, with 8 bases aligning to TRBD1. Germline V CDR1 and CDR2: MDHEN, SYDVKM. The CDR3 has 14 amino acids. Trimming at V came to 6 bases and at J to 1 base, leaving 1 base not matched to a gene. The CDR3 DNA sequence: TGTGCCAGCAGGGGACAGGAGAACACCGGGGAGCTGTTTTTT. Translated, it gives CASRGQENTGELFF.

The chain joins TRBV3-1 (or the pseudogene TRBV3-2) to TRBJ1-2; D possibly corresponds to TRBD1 (5 bases). This CDR3 is built from 13 residues. Trimming cost V 3 bases and J 4 bases, with 9 bases left between them. Germline lookup yields CDR1 LGHDT and CDR2 YNNKEL (reference sequence). The CDR3 DNA follows: TGTGCCAGCAGCCATCCCCAGGGCTATGGCTACACCTTC. Translated: CASSHPQGYGYTF.

The chain couples TRBV4-1 to TRBJ1-2; D remains ambiguous. CDR3 length: 14 residues. V was trimmed by 1 base and J by 3 bases, leaving 9 bases between them. The germline gives CDR1 MGHRA, CDR2 YSYEKL. This CDR3 reads CASSQGGAYYGYTF. In DNA form, the CDR3 reads TGCGCCAGCAGCCAAGGGGGAGCTTACTATGGCTACACCTTC.

This clone was counted once. The chain recombines TRBV10-3 with TRBJ1-2, with D possibly matching TRBD1 (6 bases). Trimming removed 5 bases from V and 8 bases from J, with 9 bases in between. CDR1 and CDR2 from the germline V gene are ENHRY and SYGVKD. CDR3 size: 11 residues. The CDR3 region is CAISTGYGYTF. For the CDR3, the DNA is TGTGCCATCAGTACAGGGTACGGCTACACCTTC.

The V gene is TRBV5-1, the J gene TRBJ2-5; D is undetermined. Germline-derived CDR1 and CDR2 are SGHRS and YFSETQ. Trimming took off 0 bases at V and 4 bases at J, with 13 bases between the two ends. This CDR3 region has 15 residues. In nucleotides, the CDR3 is TGCGCCAGCAGCTTGGGAGTAGTGGTTACAGAGACCCAGTACTTC. Translated: CASSLGVVVTETQYF.

The chain uses TRBV24-1 and TRBJ1-4; 7 nucleotides agree with TRBD1. Germline values: CDR1 KGHDR, CDR2 SFDVKD. The ends lost 7 bases at V and 3 bases at J; junction bases unmatched: 16. CDR3 length: 18 amino acids. Here the CDR3 reads CATRSPRDRPFSNEKLFF. CDR3 nucleotides: TGTGCCACCAGATCTCCCCGGGACAGACCTTTCTCTAATGAAAAACTGTTTTTT.

The chain combines TRBV5-1 with TRBJ2-1; TRBD2 agrees at 7 bases. V dropped 4 bases and J dropped 0; count of bases not matched to a gene: 4. There are 15 residues in the CDR3. CDR1 and CDR2 from the germline V gene are SGHRS and YFSETQ. CDR3: CASSDGGFSYNEQFF. The CDR3 DNA sequence: TGCGCCAGCAGCGACGGGGGGTTCTCCTACAATGAGCAGTTCTTC.

The chain has TRBV2 and TRBJ2-5; 12 bases are shared with TRBD2. V dropped 5 bases and J dropped 4; count of bases not matched to a gene: 2. This CDR3 has 14 residues. Germline CDR1 SNHLY, CDR2 FYNNEI. The CDR3 protein is CASSQTSGGETQYF. The CDR3 bases are TGTGCCAGCAGTCAGACTAGCGGGGGAGAGACCCAGTACTTC.

V and J are TRBV19 and TRBJ1-6, with D possibly matching TRBD1 (5 bases). The V gene lost 5 bases and the J gene lost 8 bases, with 10 bases spanning the gap. The length of the CDR3 is 13 residues. The germline V gene encodes CDR1 LNHDA and CDR2 SQIVND (reference sequence). The CDR3 loop is CASSQKQDSPLHF. The CDR3 nucleotides are TGTGCCAGTAGTCAAAAACAGGATTCACCCCTCCACTTT.

This clone was detected ten times or more. The CDR3 DNA sequence: TGTGCCAGCAGTTCACGAGGGACAGGGGGTCTCTACGAGCAGTACTTC. This translates into CASSSRGTGGLYEQYF. This sequence joins TRBV28 and TRBJ2-7, with 11 bases aligning to TRBD1. The CDR3 is 16 residues long. V trimming: 4 bases; J trimming: 3 bases; junction bases outside the gene matches: 8. The germline V gene encodes CDR1 MDHEN and CDR2 SYDVKM.

The J gene is TRBJ1-1, the V gene TRBV19; 10 nucleotides match TRBD1. The junction had 6 bases not matched to a gene; V was cut back by 7 bases and J by 4 bases. Germline CDR1 and CDR2: LNHDA and SQIVND (reference sequence). This CDR3 has 14 amino acids. This chain's CDR3 is CASMGQGYITEAFF. The CDR3 region has the DNA TGTGCCAGTATGGGACAGGGGTATATCACTGAAGCTTTCTTT.

The gene calls are TRBV24-1 and TRBJ1-5, with D possibly being TRBD1 (5 bases). Trimming cost V 5 bases and J 5 bases, with 6 bases left between them. Germline CDR1 reads KGHDR; CDR2 reads SFDVKD. CDR3 length: 12 residues. The CDR3 loop is CATSGGDQPQHF. In nucleotides, the CDR3 is TGTGCCACCAGTGGGGGGGATCAGCCCCAGCATTTT.

The chain employs TRBV27 and TRBJ1-5, with 7 bases fitting TRBD1. The CDR3 covers 13 residues. Per the germline V gene, CDR1 is MNHEY and CDR2 is SMNVEV (reference sequence). Losses at the gene ends were 7 bases for V and 3 bases for J; bases not matched to a gene: 3. CDR3 nucleotide sequence: TGTGCCAGCACCGGGACAGTCAATCAGCCCCAGCATTTT. Its protein product is CASTGTVNQPQHF.

The chain couples TRBV6-5 to TRBJ1-5, with D perhaps matching TRBD1 (6 bases). This CDR3 region has 12 residues. CDR1 is MNHEY, CDR2 SVGAGI, per germline. V shed 5 bases and J shed 7 bases, with 9 bases lying between them. CDR3 residues: CASSTQGQPQHF. The CDR3 DNA follows: TGTGCCAGCAGTACACAGGGCCAGCCCCAGCATTTT.

The chain is built from TRBV29-1 and TRBJ1-1, with D possibly being TRBD1 (6 bases). This CDR3 region has 13 residues. Deletions cut 7 bases from V and 1 base from J, with 13 bases between. Germline CDR1 and CDR2: SQVTM and ANQGSEA. CDR3 DNA sequence: TGCAGCGCAAAGGACAGAAGGAACACTGAAGCTTTCTTT. This encodes CSAKDRRNTEAFF.

V is TRBV3-1 (or the pseudogene TRBV3-2) and J is TRBJ2-1, with TRBD2 identical over 8 bases. The CDR3 is made up of 15 amino acids. CDR1 LGHDT and CDR2 YNNKEL come from the germline V gene (reference sequence). V trimming: 4 bases; J trimming: 9 bases; junction bases outside the gene matches: 11. The DNA for the CDR3 is TGTGCCAGCAGCCGGCCTTTGGGTAGCGGGGTTGAGCAGTTCTTC. Translating gives CASSRPLGSGVEQFF.

In this sample, this clone turned up once. V and J are TRBV4-2 and TRBJ2-7, with a possible D match to TRBD1 (7 bases). V lost 4 bases and J lost 1, with 14 bases in between. The CDR3 covers 15 residues. Germline CDR1 is LGHNA and CDR2 is YNFKEQ. CDR3 sequence reads: CASSRQTGTSYEQYF. CDR3 bases: TGTGCCAGCAGCCGGCAGACAGGGACTTCCTACGAGCAGTACTTC.

The CDR3 region has the DNA TGTGCCAGCAGTGTGACAGACTACGAGCAGTACTTC. This sequence encodes CASSVTDYEQYF. The chain combines TRBV28 with TRBJ2-7; maybe TRBD1 (5 bases). Germline assignment: CDR1 MDHEN and CDR2 SYDVKM. This CDR3 comprises 12 residues. The V and J ends lost 5 bases and 3 bases respectively, with 8 bases between them.

There are a few counts of this clone. The rearrangement links TRBV6-5 to TRBJ1-4; 11 bases fit TRBD1. The V gene's germline CDR1 is MNHEY and CDR2 SVGAGI. There are 16 residues in the CDR3. Germline trimming cut 2 bases from V and 8 bases from J; bases unmatched to any gene: 7. The CDR3 region is CASSYLRTGGGEKLFF. In DNA, the CDR3 is TGTGCCAGCAGTTACCTTCGGACAGGGGGCGGCGAAAAACTGTTTTTT.

V usage is TRBV5-8 and J usage is TRBJ1-1, with D possibly matching TRBD1 (5 bases). The CDR3 runs to 15 residues. V shed 2 bases and J shed 0 bases, with 11 bases lying between them. Germline assignment: CDR1 SGHTS and CDR2 YDEGEE. The CDR3 DNA reads as TGTGCCAGCAGCTTCCAGGGCTTCATGAACACTGAAGCTTTCTTT. The encoded protein is CASSFQGFMNTEAFF. The full variable domain, completed using reference TRBV5-8 and TRBJ1-1, is EAGVTQSPTHLIKTRGQQATLRCSPISGHTSVYWYQQALGLGLQFLLWYDEGEERNRGNFPPRFSGRQFPNYSSELNVNALELEDSALYLCASSFQGFMNTEAFFGQGTRLTVV.